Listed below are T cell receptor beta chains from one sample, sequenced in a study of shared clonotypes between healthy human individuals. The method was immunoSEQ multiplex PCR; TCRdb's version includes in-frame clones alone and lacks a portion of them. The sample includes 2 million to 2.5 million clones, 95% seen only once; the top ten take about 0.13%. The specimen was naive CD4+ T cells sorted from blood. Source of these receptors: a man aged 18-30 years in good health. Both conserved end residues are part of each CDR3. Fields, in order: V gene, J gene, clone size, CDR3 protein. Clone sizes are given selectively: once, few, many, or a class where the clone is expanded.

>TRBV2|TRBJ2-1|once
CASSLDRGEVNEQFF
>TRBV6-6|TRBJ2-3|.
CAITPAGERGTDTQYF
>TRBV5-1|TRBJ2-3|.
CASSRGQNTDTQYF
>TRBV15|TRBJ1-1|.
CATSRDRGGTEAFF
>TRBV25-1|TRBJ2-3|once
CASSDLNMDRDTQYF
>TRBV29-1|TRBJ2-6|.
CSVDRGANVLTF
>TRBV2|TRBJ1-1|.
CASGWTEAFF
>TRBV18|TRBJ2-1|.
CASSPAGGRNEQFF
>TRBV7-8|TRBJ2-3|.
CASSLGTSGTTDTQYF
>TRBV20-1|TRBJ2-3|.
CSASSADTQYF
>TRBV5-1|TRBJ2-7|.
CASSSPSYEQYF
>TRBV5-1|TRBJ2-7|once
CASSLMDRVLGEQYF
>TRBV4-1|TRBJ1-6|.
CASSRGGARSPLHF
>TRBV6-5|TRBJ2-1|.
CASSFSTRGGQFF
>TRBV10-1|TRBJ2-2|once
CASSVEPSGRTGELFF
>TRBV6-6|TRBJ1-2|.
CASSYSGTSSYGYTF
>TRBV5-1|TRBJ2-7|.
CASSLDGTAPYEQYF
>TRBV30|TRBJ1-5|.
CAWSPGTVSNQPQHF
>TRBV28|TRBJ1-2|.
CASRSTGKASYGYTF
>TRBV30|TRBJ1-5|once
CAMAWAGQPQHF
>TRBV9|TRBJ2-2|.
CASSVGPGTSGSIGELFF
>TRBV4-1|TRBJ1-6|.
CASSQAGTGNSPLHF
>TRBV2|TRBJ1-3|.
CASSPGQGLGSGNTIYF